This T cell receptor (beta chain) was identified in a study of OX40 agonist ivuxolimab in advanced cancers. Study-wide points: Specificity for antigen went undetermined in the expanded peripheral T cells.

Concerning this clone: The antigen is undetermined.

Profiled with immunoSEQ multiplex PCR; TCRdb holds only in-frame clones, not every one. The sample holds about 60,000 clones, about nine tenths seen once. Trimming took 1 base from V and 15 from J; bases not matched to a gene: 9. This CDR3 is 15 amino acids long. Looked up from germline, CDR1 is SGHVS and CDR2 is FNYEAQ. With baseline, cycle 4 day 1, and cycle 7 day 1 as timepoints, blood was sampled. The sequenced sample was CD4+ or CD8+ T cells sorted from blood, obtained in a trial of the OX40 agonist ivuxolimab. The gene calls are TRBV7-6 and TRBJ2-1; 13 bases are a match to TRBD2. The receptor was isolated from an adult with an advanced solid tumor such as melanoma, head and neck, liver or kidney cancer. CDR3 bases: TGTGCCAGCAGCTTAGGGCTTGGACTAGCGGGAGTTCTGTTCTTC. This codes for CASSLGLGLAGVLFF. The whole variable domain, filled in from reference TRBV7-6 and TRBJ2-1, reads GAGVSQSPRYKVTKRGQDVALRCDPISGHVSLYWYRQALGQGPEFLTYFNYEAQQDKSGLPNDRFSAERPEGSISTLTIQRTEQRDSAMYRCASSLGLGLAGVLFFGPGTRLTVL.